What follows are 18 T cell receptor beta chains derived from one specimen sequenced in a study of somatic mutations in cytotoxic T cells in rheumatoid arthritis. Here immunoSEQ multiplex PCR was the method, and the copy in TCRdb shows in-frame clones only, minus some. Among about 5,000 clones listed, roughly 74% were seen once. The sequences come from CD8+ T cells sorted from blood, collected at a follow-up visit. The receptor set was obtained from a man aged 35 to 55 with rheumatoid arthritis.

The DNA for the CDR3 is TGCGCCAGCAGCTTGGAACCCGGGTCAGGGGGCTCCGAGCAGTACTTC. Translating it yields CASSLEPGSGGSEQYF. This chain connects TRBV5-1 to TRBJ2-7; TRBD1 matches at 8 bases. Trimming removed 0 bases from V and 6 bases from J; junction bases left unmatched: 11. Germline values: CDR1 SGHRS, CDR2 YFSETQ. CDR3 length equals 16 residues.

This clone was picked up a small number of times. This rearrangement joins TRBV6-8 to TRBJ2-7, with D possibly TRBD1 on 5 matching bases. V lost 6 bases, J lost 0 bases, and 21 bases lay in between. Germline V gene sequence: CDR1 MNHGY, CDR2 SAAAGT. CDR3 length: 17 amino acids. The CDR3 DNA is TGTGCCAGCAGCACTAAGATCAGGGAACCCTACTCCTACGAGCAGTACTTC. It translates to CASSTKIREPYSYEQYF.

This clone was observed a handful of times. The chain uses TRBV5-6 and TRBJ1-2; a weak D match, TRBD1 (6 bases). Germline assignment: CDR1 SGHDT and CDR2 YYEEEE. Trimming took 1 base from V and 1 from J, leaving 14 bases between them. CDR3 length: 16 residues. The CDR3 bases are TGTGCCAGCAGCTTGTGGGGGCTGGGTTTTAACTATGGCTACACCTTC. Its translation is CASSLWGLGFNYGYTF.

The gene calls are TRBV7-8 and TRBJ2-1; TRBD2 agrees at 14 bases. Germline CDR1 reads SGHVS; CDR2 reads FQNEAQ. The CDR3 is 16 residues long. Losses at the gene ends were 5 bases for V and 8 bases for J; bases not matched to a gene: 8. The CDR3 DNA follows: TGTGCCAGCAGCACCGGACTAGCGGGAGGCCGGGATGAGCAGTTCTTC. Amino acid sequence: CASSTGLAGGRDEQFF.

This sequence joins TRBV27 and TRBJ2-1; 7 nucleotides match TRBD2. Germline lookup yields CDR1 MNHEY and CDR2 SMNVEV (reference sequence). The CDR3 consists of 17 residues. V lost 5 bases, J lost 2 bases, and 12 bases stayed unmatched. CDR3 sequence: CASSPHLAAGAYNEQFF. CDR3 bases: TGTGCCAGCAGTCCCCACCTAGCGGCGGGGGCCTACAATGAGCAGTTCTTC.

This rearrangement joins TRBV19 to TRBJ1-1, with no clear D. Trimming cost V 2 bases and J 8 bases, with 6 bases left between them. The CDR3 covers 11 residues. Germline assignment: CDR1 LNHDA and CDR2 SQIVND (reference sequence). CDR3 in amino acids: CASSIWSEAFF. The DNA for the CDR3 is TGTGCCAGTAGTATATGGTCCGAAGCTTTCTTT.

This clone was seen a handful of times. The rearrangement uses TRBV27 and TRBJ1-5; no clear D gene. This CDR3 is 12 amino acids long. The V end was cut by 6 bases, the J end by 4 bases, with 7 bases between. The germline V gene has CDR1 MNHEY and CDR2 SMNVEV (reference sequence). The CDR3 sequence: CASRTGNQPQHF. The CDR3 DNA sequence: TGTGCCAGCAGGACGGGAAATCAGCCCCAGCATTTT.

This clone was seen more than once but under ten times. The V gene is TRBV27, the J gene TRBJ2-7; tentative D call: TRBD2 (6 bases). CDR1 and CDR2 from the germline V gene are MNHEY and SMNVEV (reference sequence). The CDR3 runs 13 residues. The ends were cut back, 0 bases at V and 7 bases at J, with 10 bases in the middle. CDR3: CASSLSSAGEQYF. Written as DNA, the CDR3 is TGTGCCAGCAGTTTATCGTCGGCGGGGGAGCAGTACTTC.

The V and J genes are TRBV28 and TRBJ1-1, with D possibly matching TRBD1 (6 bases). The CDR3 is made up of 14 amino acids. CDR1 is MDHEN, CDR2 SYDVKM, per germline. Trimming took off 8 bases at V and 5 bases at J, with 18 bases between the two ends. The CDR3 DNA reads TGTGCCAGCGGTACACAGGGAGGGTGGACTGAAGCTTTCTTT. It specifies CASGTQGGWTEAFF.

CDR3 coding DNA: TGTGCCAGCAGTTTCGGGACCTACAATGAGCAGTTCTTC. Protein: CASSFGTYNEQFF. V and J are TRBV7-2 and TRBJ2-1; D is possibly TRBD2 (5 bases). The CDR3 totals 13 residues. Germline V CDR1 and CDR2: SGHTA, FQGNSA. V dropped 6 bases and J dropped 2 bases, with 8 bases sitting between them. The entire variable domain, with the rest obtained from reference TRBV7-2 and TRBJ2-1, is as follows: GAGVSQSPSNKVTEKGKDVELRCDPISGHTALYWYRQSLGQGLEFLIYFQGNSAPDKSGLPSDRFSAERTGGSVSTLTIQRTQQEDSAVYLCASSFGTYNEQFFGPGTRLTVL.

The J gene is TRBJ2-7, the V gene TRBV29-1, with 8 bases that match TRBD1. After removal of 2 bases from V and 3 bases from J, the junction contained 3 bases not matched to a gene. The germline gives CDR1 SQVTM, CDR2 ANQGSEA. The CDR3 has 13 residues. Written as DNA, the CDR3 is TGCAGCGTTGAAACAGGGGGGAACTACGAGCAGTACTTC. This codes for CSVETGGNYEQYF.

V gene TRBV11-2 combines with J gene TRBJ2-7; TRBD1 or TRBD2 may be the D gene (5 bases each). Trimming stripped 6 bases from V and 4 bases from J, with 10 bases between. Germline assignment: CDR1 SGHAT and CDR2 FQNNGV. CDR3 length: 12 residues. For the CDR3, the DNA is TGTGCCAGCAGACCCGGGGCGTACGAGCAGTACTTC. It codes for CASRPGAYEQYF.

This chain uses TRBV7-9 with TRBJ2-3; 11 bases align to TRBD2. The CDR3 consists of 18 residues. The V segment lost 1 base and the J segment 4 bases; nucleotides outside the gene matches: 10. The V gene's germline CDR1 is SEHNR and CDR2 FQNEAQ (reference sequence). The CDR3 DNA reads as TGTGCCAGCAGCTTAGACACTAGCGGGAGTTATAACGCAGATACGCAGTATTTT. Encoded protein: CASSLDTSGSYNADTQYF.

The V gene is TRBV2, the J gene TRBJ2-7, with D perhaps TRBD1 (5 bases). V was cut by 8 bases and J by 2 bases, with 22 bases left in between. The CDR3 consists of 16 residues. The germline gives CDR1 SNHLY, CDR2 FYNNEI. The CDR3 is CASPAGGAAATYEQYF. Written as DNA, the CDR3 is TGTGCCAGCCCCGCCGGTGGGGCCGCAGCAACCTACGAGCAGTACTTC.

The rearrangement links TRBV2 to TRBJ2-7; TRBD2 agrees at 11 bases. The CDR3 contains 17 residues. Losses at the gene ends were 9 bases for V and 6 bases for J; bases not matched to a gene: 19. The germline V gene encodes CDR1 SNHLY and CDR2 FYNNEI. CDR3: CASNAGTSGLHYAEQYF. CDR3 DNA sequence: TGTGCCAGTAACGCCGGGACTAGCGGTCTCCACTACGCCGAGCAGTACTTC. Full variable domain (rest looked up from reference TRBV2 and TRBJ2-7): EPEVTQTPSHQVTQMGQEVILRCVPISNHLYFYWYRQILGQKVEFLVSFYNNEISEKSEIFDDQFSVERPDGSNFTLKIRSTKLEDSAMYFCASNAGTSGLHYAEQYFGPGTRLTVT.

CDR3 nucleotide sequence: TGTGCCAGCAGCTTTTTGGAGGGTGCGCCGGGGGAAGCTTTCTTT. Its protein product is CASSFLEGAPGEAFF. The J gene is TRBJ1-1, the V gene TRBV7-9; no definite D call. Germline values: CDR1 SEHNR, CDR2 FQNEAQ (reference sequence). The V end was cut by 3 bases, the J end by 8 bases, with 19 bases between. The CDR3 runs to 15 residues.

In this sample, this clone turned up a few times. This chain uses TRBV6-6 with TRBJ1-5; D ambiguous. V was shortened by 2 bases and J by 4 bases, with 9 bases between the two germline ends. The CDR3 is 14 amino acids. Germline V CDR1 and CDR2: MNHNY, SVGAGI (reference sequence). The CDR3 here is CASSYTGNNQPQHF. The CDR3 nucleotides are TGTGCCAGCAGTTACACGGGAAATAATCAGCCCCAGCATTTT.

The CDR3 spells CASSPGYGSYEQYF. In DNA, the CDR3 is TGTGCCAGCAGCCCAGGGTACGGGTCCTACGAGCAGTACTTC. V and J are TRBV6-5 and TRBJ2-7; D possibly corresponds to TRBD1 (5 bases). CDR3 size: 14 residues. The V end was cut by 6 bases, the J end by 1 base, with 13 bases between. The V gene's germline CDR1 is MNHEY and CDR2 SVGAGI.